Presented here are 12 T cell receptor beta chains from one specimen sequenced in a study of OX40 agonist ivuxolimab in advanced cancers. Profiling relied on immunoSEQ multiplex PCR, and the TCRdb table lists in-frame clones only, not all of them. Altogether 60,000 or so clones are present, over 75% being singletons, with the ten largest covering 11%. The sample consisted of CD4+ or CD8+ T cells sorted from blood, taken in a trial of the OX40 agonist ivuxolimab. Receptor source: an adult with an advanced solid tumor such as melanoma, head and neck, liver or kidney cancer.

This rearrangement joins TRBV7-6 to TRBJ1-5, with D tentatively TRBD1 (5 bases). Germline assignment: CDR1 SGHVS and CDR2 FNYEAQ. This CDR3 region has 13 residues. V dropped 5 bases and J dropped 2 bases, with 7 bases sitting between them. The CDR3 loop is CASSRGGNQPQHF. The CDR3 DNA reads TGTGCCAGCAGCCGGGGGGGCAATCAGCCCCAGCATTTT.

This rearrangement joins TRBV2 to TRBJ2-7; 10 bases agree with TRBD2. CDR1 is SNHLY and CDR2 is FYNNEI in the germline V gene. V dropped 6 bases and J dropped 3; count of bases not matched to a gene: 20. The CDR3 loop spans 19 amino acids. CDR3 nucleotides: TGTGCCAGCAGGGGGTTGGCTTTAGCGGGAGGCCCCGAAATCTACGAGCAGTACTTC. Its translation is CASRGLALAGGPEIYEQYF.

The J gene is TRBJ2-7, the V gene TRBV9; perhaps D is TRBD1 or TRBD2 (5 bases each). The CDR3 loop spans 14 amino acids. V was clipped by 2 bases and J by 2 bases, with 11 bases between them. Per the germline V gene, CDR1 is SGDLS and CDR2 is YYNGEE. The CDR3 region has the DNA TGTGCCAGCAGCGTCTGGGACGGCGCCTACGAGCAGTACTTC. Protein sequence: CASSVWDGAYEQYF.

The chain is built from TRBV6-6 and TRBJ2-7; D unresolved. Germline V gene lookup returns CDR1 MNHNY and CDR2 SVGAGI (reference sequence). CDR3 length: 13 residues. V dropped 0 bases and J dropped 0 bases, with 3 bases sitting between them. CDR3 DNA sequence: TGTGCCAGCAGTTACTCTCCCTCCTACGAGCAGTACGTC. Its translation is CASSYSPSYEQYV.

This chain joins TRBV18 and TRBJ2-5, with 12 bases matching TRBD2. There are 16 residues in the CDR3. CDR1 and CDR2 (germline): KGHSH, LQKENI. Trimming at V came to 3 bases and at J to 2 bases, leaving 4 bases not matched to a gene. CDR3 loop: CASSPTGTSGQETQYF. CDR3 nucleotides: TGTGCCAGCTCACCTACCGGGACTAGCGGGCAAGAGACCCAGTACTTC.

This clone was seen more than once but under ten times. The chain is built from TRBV27 and TRBJ2-1, with D uncertain. This CDR3 is built from 15 residues. V lost 4 bases to trimming and J lost 1 base, with 11 bases between them. The germline gives CDR1 MNHEY, CDR2 SMNVEV (reference sequence). DNA for the CDR3: TGTGCCAGCAGTTCCACCCCCTTATCCTACAATGAGCAGTTCTTC. This gives the protein CASSSTPLSYNEQFF.

The chain carries TRBV27 and TRBJ1-2; TRBD1 agrees at 9 bases. Trimming cost V 5 bases and J 8 bases; bases outside gene matches: 15. This CDR3 is built from 16 residues. Germline lookup yields CDR1 MNHEY and CDR2 SMNVEV (reference sequence). The CDR3 bases are TGTGCCAGCAGTATAACCCACACAGGGGGCGGTGAAGGCTACACCTTC. Translation: CASSITHTGGGEGYTF.

The chain couples TRBV20-1 to TRBJ2-1; no clear D gene. Germline assignment: CDR1 DFQATT and CDR2 SNEGSKA (reference sequence). This CDR3 is built from 11 residues. Trimming pared 0 bases from V and 7 bases from J, leaving 4 bases between. CDR3: CSARDQNEQFF. The CDR3 nucleotides are TGCAGTGCTAGAGATCAGAATGAGCAGTTCTTC.

This chain joins TRBV19 and TRBJ2-1; maybe TRBD1 (5 bases). Deletions cut 4 bases from V and 6 bases from J, with 10 bases between. The germline V gene has CDR1 LNHDA and CDR2 SQIVND (reference sequence). This CDR3 is 13 amino acids long. Here the CDR3 DNA reads TGTGCCAGTAGTAGGCAGGGCCCCAATGAGCAGTTCTTC. Protein: CASSRQGPNEQFF.

This clone has only one observation. This chain connects TRBV4-1 to TRBJ1-3; D remains unclear. V was pared by 1 base and J by 4 bases, with 8 bases between. CDR3 length: 14 residues. Per the germline V gene, CDR1 is MGHRA and CDR2 is YSYEKL. The CDR3 is CASSQVGIGNTIYF. The CDR3 region has the DNA TGCGCCAGCAGCCAAGTGGGGATAGGAAACACCATATATTTT.

This clone has a single count. The chain links TRBV6-5 to TRBJ2-1, with 14 positions matching TRBD2. CDR1 MNHEY and CDR2 SVGAGI come from the germline V gene. The CDR3 is made up of 15 amino acids. The junction had 6 bases not matched to a gene; V was cut back by 6 bases and J by 8 bases. CDR3 region: CASSRTSGGYDEQFF. The CDR3 region has the DNA TGTGCCAGCAGCCGGACTAGCGGGGGGTATGATGAGCAGTTCTTC.

The chain links TRBV29-1 to TRBJ2-2; D uncertain. The germline V gene has CDR1 SQVTM and CDR2 ANQGSEA. CDR3 length: 13 residues. The V end was cut by 4 bases, the J end by 6 bases, with 12 bases between. The DNA of the CDR3 is TGCAGCGTTGGGGTTCCCGAAGCCGGGGAGCTGTTTTTT. Translating it yields CSVGVPEAGELFF.